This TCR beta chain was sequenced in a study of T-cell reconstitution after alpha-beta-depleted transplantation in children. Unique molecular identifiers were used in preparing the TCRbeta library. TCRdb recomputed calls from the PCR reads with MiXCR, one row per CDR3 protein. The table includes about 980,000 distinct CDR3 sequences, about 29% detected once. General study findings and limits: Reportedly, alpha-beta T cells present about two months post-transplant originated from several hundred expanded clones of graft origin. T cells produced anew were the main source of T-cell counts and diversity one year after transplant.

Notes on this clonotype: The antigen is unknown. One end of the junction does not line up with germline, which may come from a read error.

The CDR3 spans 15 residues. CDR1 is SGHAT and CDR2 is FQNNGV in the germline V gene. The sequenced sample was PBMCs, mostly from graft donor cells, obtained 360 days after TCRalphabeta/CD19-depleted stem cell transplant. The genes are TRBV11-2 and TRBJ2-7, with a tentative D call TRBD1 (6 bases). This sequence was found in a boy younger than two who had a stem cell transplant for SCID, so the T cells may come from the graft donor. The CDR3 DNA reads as TGTGCCAGCAGCGTAGACAGGCCCAGCTCCTACGAGCAGTACTTC. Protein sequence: CASSVDRPSSYEQYF.